Listed below are T cell receptor beta chains from one sample, sequenced in a study of PD-1 blockade in classical Hodgkin lymphoma. Measured with immunoSEQ multiplex PCR; TCRdb has only the in-frame clones, and not every one. This sample yields fewer than 30,000 clones, of which around 90% are seen a single time; 6.5% to 7.5% belongs to the top ten. Sequenced here: CD8+ T cells from blood, sampled at baseline. The source of these receptors is a human donor with classical Hodgkin lymphoma. Each CDR3 is given with its conserved first and last residue. The D gene is left open where the match is weak. Some rows mark clone size as missing; the rest say once, few, many or name a class of expanded clone.

NA	TRBV4-1	NA	TRBJ2-7	CASSQEDSRSYEQYF	TGCGCCAGCAGCCAAGAGGACAGCCGTTCCTACGAGCAGTACTTC
NA	TRBV7-8	NA	TRBJ2-7	CASSLVGYEQYF	TGTGCCAGCAGCTTAGTCGGCTACGAGCAGTACTTC
TRBD1	TRBV27	few	TRBJ2-5	CASGRTGTALSETQYF	TGTGCCAGCGGTCGCACAGGGACAGCCCTTTCGGAGACCCAGTACTTC
TRBD1	TRBV9	NA	TRBJ2-1	CASSVGSGTGFEQFF	TGTGCCAGCAGCGTGGGCTCCGGGACAGGGTTTGAGCAGTTCTTC
NA	TRBV28	NA	TRBJ2-7	CASSSGTYEQYF	TGTGCCAGCAGTTCCGGAACCTACGAGCAGTACTTC
TRBD1	TRBV4-2	NA	TRBJ1-4	CASSRDREFGEKLFF	TGTGCCAGCAGCCGCGACAGGGAATTCGGTGAAAAACTGTTTTTT
NA	TRBV30	NA	TRBJ2-2	CASSKEGANTGELFF	TGTGCCTCCTCGAAGGAGGGGGCGAACACCGGGGAGCTGTTTTTT
NA	TRBV27	NA	TRBJ1-2	CASSSGAPWGHTF	TGTGCCAGCAGCTCCGGGGCCCCGTGGGGCCACACCTTC
NA	TRBV6-5	NA	TRBJ1-1	CASTYATAGNTEAFF	TGTGCCAGCACCTACGCGACAGCAGGTAACACTGAAGCTTTCTTT
TRBD2	TRBV7-9	NA	TRBJ2-7	CASSLISAGGNEQYF	TGTGCCAGCAGCTTAATCTCGGCGGGAGGCAACGAGCAGTACTTC
TRBD1	TRBV30	NA	TRBJ2-5	CAWSVQQGAGETQYF	TGTGCCTGGAGTGTACAGCAGGGGGCGGGAGAGACCCAGTACTTC
NA	TRBV6-5	NA	TRBJ2-7	CASSYSLGTPAYEQYF	TGTGCCAGCAGTTACTCTCTTGGGACCCCCGCCTACGAGCAGTACTTC
NA	TRBV11-2	NA	TRBJ2-5	CASSTVPGVRTALQETQYF	TGTGCCAGCAGCACGGTACCCGGGGTGCGGACAGCCCTACAAGAGACCCAGTACTTC
NA	TRBV6-6	NA	TRBJ1-2	CASSFHRNGDYGYTF	TGTGCCAGCAGCTTCCATAGGAACGGGGACTATGGCTACACCTTC
NA	TRBV4-1	NA	TRBJ2-7	CASSQGESEQYF	TGCGCCAGCAGCCAAGGGGAATCCGAGCAGTACTTC
TRBD1	TRBV28	once	TRBJ1-4	CASSSEGRGPAEKLFF	TGTGCCAGCAGTTCCGAAGGCAGGGGGCCGGCAGAAAAACTGTTTTTT
TRBD2	TRBV13	once	TRBJ2-3	CASSLGRRTSGIRSTDTQYF	TGTGCCAGCAGCTTAGGCCGGAGGACTAGCGGGATTCGGAGCACAGATACGCAGTATTTT
NA	TRBV9	NA	TRBJ2-7	CASSVGGPESYEQYF	TGTGCCAGCAGCGTAGGTGGGCCAGAGTCCTACGAGCAGTACTTC
NA	TRBV12-5	NA	TRBJ2-5	CASGESREETQYF	TGTGCTAGTGGAGAGTCAAGGGAAGAGACCCAGTACTTC
TRBD2	TRBV9	NA	TRBJ2-5	CASSVGGGQQETQYF	TGTGCCAGCAGCGTTGGCGGGGGGCAACAAGAGACCCAGTACTTC
NA	TRBV5-4	NA	TRBJ1-2	CASSFWGNYGYTF	TGTGCCAGCAGCTTTTGGGGGAATTATGGCTACACCTTC
NA	TRBV9	NA	TRBJ2-5	CASSGRWKGQETQYF	TGTGCCAGCAGCGGGCGATGGAAGGGCCAAGAGACCCAGTACTTC
TRBD1	TRBV5-1	NA	TRBJ2-7	CASSPKGQITYEQYF	TGCGCCAGCAGCCCGAAGGGACAGATTACCTACGAGCAGTACTTC
TRBD1	TRBV27	NA	TRBJ2-7	CASSLWQGDYEQYF	TGTGCCAGCAGTTTATGGCAGGGGGACTACGAGCAGTACTTC